This TCR beta chain was sequenced in a study of CD8+CD57+ T cells in acquired aplastic anemia. The overall study: On average, healthy donors gave about 11 million reads for CD4+ cells.

This CDR3 region has 19 residues. Germline V CDR1 and CDR2: LGHNA, YNFKEQ. Deletions cut 1 base from V and 5 bases from J, with 21 bases between. Genomic DNA constituted the template upon which TCR beta VDJ and CDR3 profiling was performed. One entry per CDR3 protein results from TCRdb running MiXCR on the reads. The data hold about 80,000 distinct CDR3 sequences, with over 35% observed a single time. This clonotype was obtained from a human donor in good health, serving as a control. The rearrangement uses TRBV4-2 and TRBJ2-6, with D possibly being TRBD1 (6 bases). Sequences were obtained from sorted CD4+, CD8+, or CD8+CD57+ T cells (not recorded which) from PBMCs. CDR3 DNA: TGTGCCAGCAGCCAAGGGGGCAACCGCTCAGGGGCCAGGGCCAACGTCCTGACTTTC. It yields the protein CASSQGGNRSGARANVLTF.